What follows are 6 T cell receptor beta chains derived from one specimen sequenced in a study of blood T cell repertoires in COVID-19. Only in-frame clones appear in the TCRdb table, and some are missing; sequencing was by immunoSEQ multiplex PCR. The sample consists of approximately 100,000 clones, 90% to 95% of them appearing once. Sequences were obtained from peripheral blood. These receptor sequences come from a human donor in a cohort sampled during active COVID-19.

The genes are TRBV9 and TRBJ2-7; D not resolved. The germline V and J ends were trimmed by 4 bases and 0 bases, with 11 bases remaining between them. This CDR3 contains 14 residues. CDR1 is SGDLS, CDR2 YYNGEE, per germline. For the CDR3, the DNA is TGTGCCAGCAGCCCCGAGAGCCACTCCTACGAGCAGTACTTC. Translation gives CASSPESHSYEQYF.

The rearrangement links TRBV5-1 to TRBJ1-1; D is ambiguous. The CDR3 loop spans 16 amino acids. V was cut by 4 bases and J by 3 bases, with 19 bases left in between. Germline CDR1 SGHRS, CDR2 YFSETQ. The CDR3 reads CASSPSGGPGDTEAFF. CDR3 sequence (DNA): TGCGCCAGCAGCCCGTCGGGAGGCCCTGGGGACACTGAAGCTTTCTTT.

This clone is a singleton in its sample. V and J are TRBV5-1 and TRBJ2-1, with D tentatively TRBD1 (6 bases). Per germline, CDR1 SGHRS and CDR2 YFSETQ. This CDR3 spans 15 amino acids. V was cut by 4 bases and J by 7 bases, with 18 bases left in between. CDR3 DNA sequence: TGCGCCAGCAGCCGAGGATCCGCTCAGGGGAATGAGCAGTTCTTC. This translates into CASSRGSAQGNEQFF.

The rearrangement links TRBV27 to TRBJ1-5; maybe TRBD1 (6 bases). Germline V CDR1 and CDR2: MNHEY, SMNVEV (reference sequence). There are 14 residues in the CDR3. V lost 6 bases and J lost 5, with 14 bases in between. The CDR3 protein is CASSLQGWDQPQHF. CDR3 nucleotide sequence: TGTGCCAGCAGCTTACAGGGTTGGGATCAGCCCCAGCATTTT.

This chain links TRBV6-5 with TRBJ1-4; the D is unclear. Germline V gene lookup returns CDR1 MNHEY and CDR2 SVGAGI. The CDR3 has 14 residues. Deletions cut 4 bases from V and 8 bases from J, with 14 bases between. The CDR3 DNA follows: TGTGCCAGCAGTTGGACGCGGGGTTCGGAAAAACTGTTTTTT. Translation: CASSWTRGSEKLFF.

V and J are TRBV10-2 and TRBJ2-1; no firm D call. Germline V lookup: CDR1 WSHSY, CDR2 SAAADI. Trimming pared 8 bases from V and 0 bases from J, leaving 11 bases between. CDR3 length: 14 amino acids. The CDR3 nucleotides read TGCGCCAGCGCCTCACCGAGCTCCTACAATGAGCAGTTCTTC. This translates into CASASPSSYNEQFF.